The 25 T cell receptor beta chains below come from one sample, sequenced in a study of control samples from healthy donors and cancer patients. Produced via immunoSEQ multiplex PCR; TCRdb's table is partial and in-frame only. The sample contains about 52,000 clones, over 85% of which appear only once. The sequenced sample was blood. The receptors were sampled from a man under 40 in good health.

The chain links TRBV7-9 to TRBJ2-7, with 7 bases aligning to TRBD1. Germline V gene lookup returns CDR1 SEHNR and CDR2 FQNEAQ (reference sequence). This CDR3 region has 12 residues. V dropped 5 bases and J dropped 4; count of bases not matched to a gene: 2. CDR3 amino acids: CASSPGGYEQYF. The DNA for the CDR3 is TGTGCCAGCAGCCCAGGGGGTTACGAGCAGTACTTC.

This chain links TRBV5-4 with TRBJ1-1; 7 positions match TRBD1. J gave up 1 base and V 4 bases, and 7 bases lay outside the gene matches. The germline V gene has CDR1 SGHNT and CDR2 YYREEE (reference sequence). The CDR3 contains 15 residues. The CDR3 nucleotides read TGTGCCAGCAGCATGAAGCAGGGGGAGAACACTGAAGCTTTCTTT. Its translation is CASSMKQGENTEAFF.

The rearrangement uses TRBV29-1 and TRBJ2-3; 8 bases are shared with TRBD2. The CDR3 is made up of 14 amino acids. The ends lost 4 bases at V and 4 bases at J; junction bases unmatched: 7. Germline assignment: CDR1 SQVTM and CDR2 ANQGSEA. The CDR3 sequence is CSVGGTSLADTQYF. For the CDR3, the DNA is TGCAGCGTTGGGGGGACTAGTTTGGCAGATACGCAGTATTTT.

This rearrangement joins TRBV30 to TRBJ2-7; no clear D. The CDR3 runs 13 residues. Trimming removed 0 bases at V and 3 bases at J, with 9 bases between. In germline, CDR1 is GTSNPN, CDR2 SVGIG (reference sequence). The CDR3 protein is CAWSVGGNYEQYF. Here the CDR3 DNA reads TGTGCCTGGAGTGTAGGTGGAAACTACGAGCAGTACTTC.

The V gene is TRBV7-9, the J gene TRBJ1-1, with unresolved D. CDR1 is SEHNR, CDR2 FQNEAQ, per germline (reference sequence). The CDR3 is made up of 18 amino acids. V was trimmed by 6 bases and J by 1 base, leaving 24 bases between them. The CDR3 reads CASRRRALGTRSNTEAFF. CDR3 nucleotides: TGTGCCAGCAGGCGCCGGGCCCTGGGAACCCGTTCGAACACTGAAGCTTTCTTT.

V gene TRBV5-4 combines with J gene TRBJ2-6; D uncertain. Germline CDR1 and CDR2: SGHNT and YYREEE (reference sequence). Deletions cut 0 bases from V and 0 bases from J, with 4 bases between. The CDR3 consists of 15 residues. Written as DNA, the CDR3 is TGTGCCAGCAGCTTGGATGGCTCTGGGGCCAACGTCCTGACTTTC. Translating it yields CASSLDGSGANVLTF.

The CDR3 sequence is CASSSGLPGTQYF. DNA of the CDR3: TGTGCCAGCAGCTCGGGACTGCCCGGGACCCAGTACTTC. J is TRBJ2-5 and V is TRBV11-2; maybe TRBD2 (6 bases). The CDR3 contains 13 residues. V was cut by 4 bases and J by 7 bases, with 13 bases left in between. In germline, CDR1 is SGHAT, CDR2 FQNNGV.

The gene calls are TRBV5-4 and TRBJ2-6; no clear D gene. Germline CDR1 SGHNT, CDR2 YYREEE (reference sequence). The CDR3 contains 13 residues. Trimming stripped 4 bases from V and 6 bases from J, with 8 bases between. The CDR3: CASSDRVANVLTF. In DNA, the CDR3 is TGTGCCAGCAGCGACCGCGTGGCCAACGTCCTGACTTTC.

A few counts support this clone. Here the CDR3 DNA reads TGTGCCAGCTCACCAGCTGAGACAGGGCTAGAAGCTTTCTTT. Translating gives CASSPAETGLEAFF. This sequence joins TRBV18 and TRBJ1-1, with 7 positions matching TRBD1. This CDR3 is built from 14 residues. Trimming cost V 2 bases and J 8 bases; bases outside gene matches: 8. In germline, CDR1 is KGHSH, CDR2 LQKENI.

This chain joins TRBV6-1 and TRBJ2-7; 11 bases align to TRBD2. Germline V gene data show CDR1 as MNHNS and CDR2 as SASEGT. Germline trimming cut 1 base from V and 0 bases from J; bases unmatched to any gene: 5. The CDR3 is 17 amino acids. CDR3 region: CASSEEVAGGFSYEQYF. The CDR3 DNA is TGTGCCAGCAGTGAAGAGGTAGCGGGAGGGTTCTCCTACGAGCAGTACTTC.

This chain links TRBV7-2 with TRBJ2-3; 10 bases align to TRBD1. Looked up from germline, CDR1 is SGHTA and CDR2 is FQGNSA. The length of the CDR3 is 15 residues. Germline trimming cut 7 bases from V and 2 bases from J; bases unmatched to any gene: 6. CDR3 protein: CASTLGTGDTDTQYF. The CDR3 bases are TGTGCCAGCACCTTGGGGACAGGGGACACAGATACGCAGTATTTT.

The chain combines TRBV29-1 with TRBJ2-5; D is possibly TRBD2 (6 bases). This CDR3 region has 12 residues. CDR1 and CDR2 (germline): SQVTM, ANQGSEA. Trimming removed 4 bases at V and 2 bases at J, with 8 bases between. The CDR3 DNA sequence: TGCAGCGTTGTAGCGGATCAAGAGACCCAGTACTTC. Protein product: CSVVADQETQYF.

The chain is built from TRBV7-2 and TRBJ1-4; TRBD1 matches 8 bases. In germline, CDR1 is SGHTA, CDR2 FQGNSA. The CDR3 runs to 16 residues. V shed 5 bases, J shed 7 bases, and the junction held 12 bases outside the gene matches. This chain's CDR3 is CASSPPTTGESEKLFF. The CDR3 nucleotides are TGTGCCAGCAGCCCCCCAACGACAGGGGAGAGTGAAAAACTGTTTTTT.

As DNA, the CDR3 is TGTGCCAGCAGCTTAGTCTCGGGGCAGGGCGAGAGCAATCAGCCCCAGCATTTT. Its protein product is CASSLVSGQGESNQPQHF. The chain employs TRBV7-8 and TRBJ1-5; a possible D gene is TRBD1 (5 bases). Trimming took off 1 base at V and 1 base at J, with 17 bases between the two ends. The CDR3 runs to 18 residues. Germline CDR1 reads SGHVS; CDR2 reads FQNEAQ.

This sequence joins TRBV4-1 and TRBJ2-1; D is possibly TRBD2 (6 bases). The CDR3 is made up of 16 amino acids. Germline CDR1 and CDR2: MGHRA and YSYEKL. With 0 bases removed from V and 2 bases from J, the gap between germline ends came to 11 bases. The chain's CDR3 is CASSQDPGSAYNEQFF. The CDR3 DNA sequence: TGCGCCAGCAGCCAAGATCCCGGGAGTGCCTACAATGAGCAGTTCTTC.

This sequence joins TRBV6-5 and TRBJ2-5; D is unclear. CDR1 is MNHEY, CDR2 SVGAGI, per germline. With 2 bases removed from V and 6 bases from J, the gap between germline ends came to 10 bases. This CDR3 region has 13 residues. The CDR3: CASSYGVEKTQYF. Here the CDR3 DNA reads TGTGCCAGCAGTTACGGGGTGGAAAAGACCCAGTACTTC.

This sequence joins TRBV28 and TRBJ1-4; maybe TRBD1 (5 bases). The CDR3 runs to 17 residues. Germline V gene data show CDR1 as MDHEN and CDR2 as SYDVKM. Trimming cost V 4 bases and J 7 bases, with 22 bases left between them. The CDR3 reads CASSSPGDESGGEKLFF. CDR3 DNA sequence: TGTGCCAGCAGTTCGCCCGGGGACGAGAGTGGCGGTGAAAAACTGTTTTTT.

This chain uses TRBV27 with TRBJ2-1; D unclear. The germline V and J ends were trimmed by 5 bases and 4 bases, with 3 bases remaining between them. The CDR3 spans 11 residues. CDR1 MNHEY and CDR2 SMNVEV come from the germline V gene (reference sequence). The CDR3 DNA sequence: TGTGCCAGCAGTCAATACAATGAGCAGTTCTTC. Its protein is CASSQYNEQFF.

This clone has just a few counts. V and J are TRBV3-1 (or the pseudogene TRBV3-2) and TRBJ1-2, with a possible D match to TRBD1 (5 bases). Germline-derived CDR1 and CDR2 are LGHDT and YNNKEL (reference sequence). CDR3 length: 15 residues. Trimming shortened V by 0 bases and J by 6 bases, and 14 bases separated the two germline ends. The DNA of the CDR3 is TGTGCCAGCAGCCAAGATCTTGGGGGAAACAATGGCTACACCTTC. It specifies CASSQDLGGNNGYTF.

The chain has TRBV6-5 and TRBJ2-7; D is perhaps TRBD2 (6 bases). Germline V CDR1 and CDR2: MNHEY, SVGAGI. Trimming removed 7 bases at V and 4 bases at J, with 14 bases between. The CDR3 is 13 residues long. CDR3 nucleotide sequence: TGTGCCAGCAAAAAGGGTGGGGGGTACGAGCAGTACTTC. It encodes CASKKGGGYEQYF.

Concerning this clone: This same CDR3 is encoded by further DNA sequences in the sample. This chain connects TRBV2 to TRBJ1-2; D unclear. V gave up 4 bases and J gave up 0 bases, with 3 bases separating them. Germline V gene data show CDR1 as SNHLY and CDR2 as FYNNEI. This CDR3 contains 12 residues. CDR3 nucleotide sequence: TGTGCCAGCAGTGCCACTAACTATGGCTACACCTTC. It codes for CASSATNYGYTF.

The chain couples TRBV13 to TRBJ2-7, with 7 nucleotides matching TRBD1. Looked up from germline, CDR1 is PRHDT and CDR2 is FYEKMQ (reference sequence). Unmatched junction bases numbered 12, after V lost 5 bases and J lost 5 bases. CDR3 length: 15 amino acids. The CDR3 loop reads CASSTRTGGVNEQYF. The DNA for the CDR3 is TGTGCCAGCAGCACGCGGACAGGTGGGGTCAACGAGCAGTACTTC.

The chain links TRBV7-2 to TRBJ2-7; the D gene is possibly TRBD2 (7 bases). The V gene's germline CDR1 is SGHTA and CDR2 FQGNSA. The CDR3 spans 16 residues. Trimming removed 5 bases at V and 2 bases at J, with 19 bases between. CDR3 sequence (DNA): TGTGCCAGCAGCACACGCTTAGGGGGGGGCCCCTACGAGCAGTACTTC. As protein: CASSTRLGGGPYEQYF.

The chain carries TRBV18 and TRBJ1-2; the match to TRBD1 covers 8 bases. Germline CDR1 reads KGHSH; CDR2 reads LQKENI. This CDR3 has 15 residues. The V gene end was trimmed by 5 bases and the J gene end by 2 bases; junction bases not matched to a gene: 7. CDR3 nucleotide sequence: TGTGCCAGCTCAGAAGTGACAGGGGTCAACTATGGCTACACCTTC. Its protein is CASSEVTGVNYGYTF.

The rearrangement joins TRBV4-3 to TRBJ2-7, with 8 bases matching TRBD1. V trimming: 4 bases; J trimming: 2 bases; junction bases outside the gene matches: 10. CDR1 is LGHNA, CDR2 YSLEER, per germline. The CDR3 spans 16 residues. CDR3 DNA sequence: TGCGCCAGCAGCCGGATATGGACAGGGAAACCCTACGAGCAGTACTTC. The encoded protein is CASSRIWTGKPYEQYF.